Listed here are 32 T cell receptor beta chains from one sample, sequenced in a study of CD8+CD57+ T cells in acquired aplastic anemia. Researchers used genomic DNA as the template to profile TCR beta VDJ and CDR3. TCRdb analysed the reads with MiXCR anew, one entry per CDR3 protein. The table lists about 75,000 distinct CDR3 sequences, roughly three quarters of them singletons. Flow cytometry had shown expanded CD8+CD57+ cells in the patients chosen for sequencing. Sequencing used sorted CD4+, CD8+, or CD8+CD57+ T cells (not recorded which) from PBMCs. The receptors were sampled from a human donor with aplastic anemia.

Points on this clonotype: Sequence at one end of the junction differs from germline and may be a read error. This chain links TRBV7-7 with TRBJ1-1; D is possibly TRBD1 (6 bases). Germline V gives CDR1 SSHAT, CDR2 FNYEAQ (reference sequence). The CDR3 is made up of 13 amino acids. The CDR3, as DNA: TGTGCTAGCACTCTTAGAGGGGGCACTGAAGCTTTCTTT. It is translated as CASTLRGGTEAFF. Filled out from reference TRBV7-7 and TRBJ1-1, the complete variable domain reads GAGVSQSPRYKVTKRGQDVTLRCDPISSHATLYWYQQALGQGPEFLTYFNYEAQPDKSGLPSDRFSAERPEGSISTLTIQRTEQRDSAMYRCASTLRGGTEAFFGQGTRLTVV.

The rearrangement links TRBV5-1 to TRBJ1-1; tentative D call: TRBD1 (5 bases). The CDR3 loop spans 13 amino acids. V was pared by 2 bases and J by 4 bases, with 9 bases between. Germline CDR1 is SGHRS and CDR2 is YFSETQ. DNA of the CDR3: TGCGCCAGCAGCTTTCTGCAGGGCACTGAAGCTTTCTTT. Encoded protein: CASSFLQGTEAFF. The variable domain in full, with the rest retrieved from reference TRBV5-1 and TRBJ1-1, is KAGVTQTPRYLIKTRGQQVTLSCSPISGHRSVSWYQQTPGQGLQFLFEYFSETQRNKGNFPGRFSGRQFSNSRSEMNVSTLELGDSALYLCASSFLQGTEAFFGQGTRLTVV.

This chain links TRBV7-8 with TRBJ2-1; D possibly corresponds to TRBD2 (6 bases). The CDR3 consists of 13 residues. Germline assignment: CDR1 SGHVS and CDR2 FQNEAQ. Trimming removed 0 bases from V and 8 bases from J, with 8 bases in between. CDR3 amino acids: CASSLAAGHEQFF. The CDR3 DNA is TGTGCCAGCAGCTTAGCCGCGGGGCATGAGCAGTTCTTC.

The chain combines TRBV15 with TRBJ2-3; D is possibly TRBD1 or TRBD2 (7 bases each). CDR1 LNHNV and CDR2 YYDKDF come from the germline V gene (reference sequence). The CDR3 spans 13 residues. Between the trimmed V and J ends, which lost 8 bases and 0 bases, there was a span of 9 bases. In DNA form, the CDR3 reads TGTGCCACCCAGGGGGGGAGCACAGATACGCAGTATTTT. This encodes CATQGGSTDTQYF.

The V and J genes are TRBV19 and TRBJ1-1, with D unclear. Between the trimmed V and J ends, which lost 3 bases and 1 base, there was a span of 6 bases. The germline CDR1 and CDR2 sequences are LNHDA and SQIVND (reference sequence). The CDR3 covers 13 residues. DNA for the CDR3: TGTGCCAGTAGTATTAGGGCGAACACTGAAGCTTTCTTT. Its translation: CASSIRANTEAFF. Together with reference TRBV19 and TRBJ1-1, the CDR3 gives the full variable domain: DGGITQSPKYLFRKEGQNVTLSCEQNLNHDAMYWYRQDPGQGLRLIYYSQIVNDFQKGDIAEGYSVSREKKESFPLTVTSAQKNPTAFYLCASSIRANTEAFFGQGTRLTVV.

The chain is built from TRBV5-1 and TRBJ2-3; 8 bases are a match to TRBD1. Unmatched junction bases numbered 9, after V lost 4 bases and J lost 2 bases. From germline, CDR1 is SGHRS and CDR2 YFSETQ. The CDR3 spans 16 residues. CDR3 bases: TGCGCCAGCAGCGGTGGACAGGGTTTTTTCACAGATACGCAGTATTTT. It is translated as CASSGGQGFFTDTQYF.

The CDR3 loop is CASSRLGDRSYEQYF. The CDR3 nucleotides are TGTGCCAGCAGCCGTCTGGGAGATCGGTCCTACGAGCAGTACTTC. This chain links TRBV7-9 with TRBJ2-7; D may be TRBD2 (5 bases). CDR3 length: 15 residues. Deletions cut 5 bases from V and 1 base from J, with 15 bases between. Germline CDR1 SEHNR, CDR2 FQNEAQ (reference sequence).

This clonotype was counted a few times. This chain connects TRBV2 to TRBJ1-1; D gene ambiguous. CDR1 SNHLY and CDR2 FYNNEI come from the germline V gene. CDR3 length: 13 residues. V lost 7 bases to trimming and J lost 0 bases, with 9 bases between them. CDR3 sequence (DNA): TGTGCCAGCAAAAGAACTATGAACACTGAAGCTTTCTTT. Amino acid sequence: CASKRTMNTEAFF.

This clonotype has just a few counts. This chain joins TRBV5-1 and TRBJ2-5, with TRBD2 as a possible D gene (6 bases). The CDR3 totals 19 residues. The V and J ends lost 6 bases and 0 bases respectively, with 27 bases between them. The V gene's germline CDR1 is SGHRS and CDR2 YFSETQ. CDR3 protein: CASTSSRDSLLSHQETQYF. As DNA, the CDR3 is TGCGCCAGCACATCATCCCGGGACTCACTTCTCTCCCACCAAGAGACCCAGTACTTC.

The chain links TRBV20-1 to TRBJ2-3; 8 bases line up with TRBD2. Germline V CDR1 and CDR2: DFQATT, SNEGSKA (reference sequence). With 5 bases clipped from V and 1 base from J, the junction kept 5 bases outside the gene matches. This CDR3 has 14 residues. The CDR3 DNA reads as TGCAGTGCTGTTTGGGGACTAGGCACAGATACGCAGTATTTT. As protein: CSAVWGLGTDTQYF.

The chain joins TRBV24-1 to TRBJ2-3, with D perhaps TRBD2 (6 bases). This CDR3 is built from 14 residues. Trimming removed 6 bases from V and 2 bases from J, with 11 bases in between. In germline, CDR1 is KGHDR, CDR2 SFDVKD. CDR3 nucleotide sequence: TGTGCCACCAGTTGGGAGGAAGTCACAGATACGCAGTATTTT. It yields the protein CATSWEEVTDTQYF.

By share, this clonotype counts as large. The chain carries TRBV5-1 and TRBJ1-1; 7 nucleotides agree with TRBD1. There are 12 residues in the CDR3. Germline-derived CDR1 and CDR2 are SGHRS and YFSETQ. The V segment lost 4 bases and the J segment 14 bases; nucleotides outside the gene matches: 11. The CDR3 protein is CASSRDSGLSFF. The CDR3 DNA reads TGCGCCAGCAGCCGGGACAGTGGCCTCAGCTTCTTT.

This clonotype was detected only once. This CDR3 is CASSVKGQGRGYTF. The DNA for the CDR3 is TGTGCCAGCAGTGTTAAGGGACAGGGGCGCGGCTACACCTTC. The chain uses TRBV2 and TRBJ1-2; 10 bases match TRBD1. V lost 4 bases and J lost 8; bases outside the gene matches: 7. CDR3 length: 14 residues. CDR1 and CDR2 from the germline V gene are SNHLY and FYNNEI.

The J gene is TRBJ2-7, the V gene TRBV2; TRBD2 matches at 10 bases. Germline loops: CDR1 SNHLY, CDR2 FYNNEI. CDR3 length equals 15 residues. The ends lost 8 bases at V and 4 bases at J; junction bases unmatched: 11. The CDR3 here is CASHEGLAGGYEQYF. For the CDR3, the DNA is TGTGCCAGCCACGAAGGGTTAGCGGGAGGATACGAGCAGTACTTC.

The gene calls are TRBV12-3 or TRBV12-4 and TRBJ1-2; TRBD1 matches at 8 bases. J lost 2 bases, V lost 0 bases, and 5 bases had no gene match. This CDR3 comprises 16 residues. CDR3 region: CASSLAQTGANYGYTF. The CDR3, as DNA: TGTGCCAGCAGTTTAGCCCAGACAGGGGCGAACTATGGCTACACCTTC.

This clonotype has more than one count but fewer than ten. This chain's CDR3 is CATSDSTEDTQYF. The CDR3 bases are TGTGCCACCAGTGACTCAACCGAAGATACGCAGTATTTT. The chain employs TRBV24-1 and TRBJ2-3; D gene ambiguous. V was clipped by 4 bases and J by 5 bases, with 9 bases between them. Germline V CDR1 and CDR2: KGHDR, SFDVKD. The CDR3 totals 13 residues.

The rearrangement uses TRBV20-1 and TRBJ2-5, with 9 positions matching TRBD1. Germline CDR1 reads DFQATT; CDR2 reads SNEGSKA (reference sequence). V was pared by 6 bases and J by 2 bases, with 7 bases of the junction left unmatched. This CDR3 has 14 residues. CDR3 sequence reads: CSAVQGAGQETQYF. The CDR3 DNA reads as TGCAGTGCGGTACAGGGGGCGGGTCAAGAGACCCAGTACTTC.

V usage is TRBV4-1 and J usage is TRBJ1-3, with D possibly TRBD1 on 5 matching bases. The CDR3 is made up of 14 amino acids. V was cut by 0 bases and J by 2 bases, with 5 bases left in between. Germline V gene sequence: CDR1 MGHRA, CDR2 YSYEKL. The CDR3 sequence is CASSQDRAGNTIYF. The DNA of the CDR3 is TGCGCCAGCAGCCAAGACAGGGCTGGAAACACCATATATTTT.

This clonotype appeared a single time. CDR3 sequence (DNA): TGTGCCGGCCTAGCAGCGGGCTCCTACGAGCAGTACTTC. It specifies CAGLAAGSYEQYF. The rearrangement joins TRBV7-6 to TRBJ2-7; weak D call: TRBD2 (6 bases). This CDR3 region has 13 residues. CDR1 SGHVS and CDR2 FNYEAQ come from the germline V gene. Trimming pared 11 bases from V and 0 bases from J, leaving 14 bases between. The variable domain in full, completed from reference TRBV7-6 and TRBJ2-7, reads GAGVSQSPRYKVTKRGQDVALRCDPISGHVSLYWYRQALGQGPEFLTYFNYEAQQDKSGLPNDRFSAERPEGSISTLTIQRTEQRDSAMYRCAGLAAGSYEQYFGPGTRLTVT.

This chain connects TRBV2 to TRBJ2-1; 13 nucleotides align to TRBD2. The CDR3 extends over 11 amino acids. CDR1 is SNHLY and CDR2 is FYNNEI in the germline V gene. Trimming cost V 10 bases and J 13 bases; bases outside gene matches: 4. The CDR3, as DNA: TGTGCCACCGGACTAGCGGGAGAACAGTTCTTC. Translation gives CATGLAGEQFF. Full variable domain (outside the CDR3, taken from reference TRBV2 and TRBJ2-1): EPEVTQTPSHQVTQMGQEVILRCVPISNHLYFYWYRQILGQKVEFLVSFYNNEISEKSEIFDDQFSVERPDGSNFTLKIRSTKLEDSAMYFCATGLAGEQFFGPGTRLTVL.

This chain joins TRBV25-1 and TRBJ1-1; 7 bases agree with TRBD1. Trimming at V came to 6 bases and at J to 5 bases, leaving 12 bases not matched to a gene. In germline, CDR1 is MGHDK, CDR2 SYGVNS. CDR3 length equals 15 residues. DNA of the CDR3: TGTGCCAGCAGCCCCGGACAGGTAAAGGCTACTGAAGCTTTCTTT. Amino acids: CASSPGQVKATEAFF.

The chain couples TRBV6-5 to TRBJ2-7; D gene ambiguous. Trimming removed 0 bases from V and 2 bases from J, with 5 bases in between. This CDR3 contains 13 residues. Germline CDR1 reads MNHEY; CDR2 reads SVGAGI. In nucleotides, the CDR3 is TGTGCCAGCAGTTACTCCGGTCCCTACGAGCAGTACTTC. This translates into CASSYSGPYEQYF.

This chain connects TRBV10-3 to TRBJ2-5, with 8 bases lining up with TRBD1. The germline V gene encodes CDR1 ENHRY and CDR2 SYGVKD. The CDR3 contains 13 residues. Trimming removed 6 bases from V and 2 bases from J; junction bases left unmatched: 2. CDR3 DNA sequence: TGTGCCATCAGAGGACAGGGACAAGAGACCCAGTACTTC. This encodes CAIRGQGQETQYF.

In this sample, this clonotype turned up once. The chain joins TRBV2 to TRBJ1-1; the match to TRBD1 covers 10 bases. The junction had 4 bases not matched to a gene; V was cut back by 5 bases and J by 4 bases. The CDR3 is 14 amino acids. From germline, CDR1 is SNHLY and CDR2 FYNNEI. As DNA, the CDR3 is TGTGCCAGCAGTCGACAGGGGGCAGGCACTGAAGCTTTCTTT. Protein product: CASSRQGAGTEAFF. Full variable domain (missing parts from reference TRBV2 and TRBJ1-1): EPEVTQTPSHQVTQMGQEVILRCVPISNHLYFYWYRQILGQKVEFLVSFYNNEISEKSEIFDDQFSVERPDGSNFTLKIRSTKLEDSAMYFCASSRQGAGTEAFFGQGTRLTVV.

This clonotype appeared many times. The chain combines TRBV7-9 with TRBJ2-7; 9 bases line up with TRBD1. The V segment lost 5 bases and the J segment 3 bases; nucleotides outside the gene matches: 5. CDR1 and CDR2 from the germline V gene are SEHNR and FQNEAQ (reference sequence). This CDR3 comprises 14 residues. The chain's CDR3 is CASSPPGQGYEQYF. CDR3 DNA: TGTGCCAGCAGCCCCCCGGGACAGGGCTACGAGCAGTACTTC.

The chain joins TRBV4-2 to TRBJ2-5, with D possibly matching TRBD1 (5 bases). From germline, CDR1 is LGHNA and CDR2 YNFKEQ. CDR3 size: 13 residues. V lost 5 bases and J lost 2, with 9 bases in between. The CDR3 DNA is TGTGCCAGCAGCTCGACAGAGCAAGAGACCCAGTACTTC. Amino acid sequence: CASSSTEQETQYF.

The chain joins TRBV4-2 to TRBJ2-6; D not resolved. V lost 8 bases and J lost 4, with 9 bases in between. Germline CDR1 LGHNA, CDR2 YNFKEQ. CDR3 length: 13 amino acids. In nucleotides, the CDR3 is TGTGCCAGCTCGGGCTTGGGGGCCAACGTCCTGACTTTC. This gives the protein CASSGLGANVLTF.

Concerning this clonotype itself: The junction does not match germline at one end; this may be a read error. This chain uses TRBV20-1 with TRBJ2-2, with 10 bases fitting TRBD1. Germline V CDR1 and CDR2: DFQATT, SNEGSKA (reference sequence). This CDR3 is built from 11 residues. CDR3: CGTGVNGELFF. The CDR3 DNA reads as TGTGGGACAGGGGTGAACGGGGAGCTGTTTTTT.

The chain recombines TRBV15 with TRBJ1-5, with D unclear. V was cut by 0 bases and J by 2 bases, with 8 bases left in between. This CDR3 is built from 15 residues. Germline CDR1 LNHNV, CDR2 YYDKDF (reference sequence). As DNA, the CDR3 is TGTGCCACCAGCAGAGATGGAATCGGCAATCAGCCCCAGCATTTT. It is translated as CATSRDGIGNQPQHF.

DNA of the CDR3: TGCAGCGTTGATCCTGGACTTCAAGAGACCCAGTACTTC. This sequence encodes CSVDPGLQETQYF. V and J are TRBV29-1 and TRBJ2-5, with TRBD2 as a possible D gene (5 bases). The CDR3 is 13 amino acids. Trimming left V 3 bases short and J 2 bases short, with 10 bases between. Germline V gene sequence: CDR1 SQVTM, CDR2 ANQGSEA.

This rearrangement joins TRBV29-1 to TRBJ2-1, with D unclear. The CDR3 runs to 12 residues. The V end was cut by 6 bases, the J end by 7 bases, with 13 bases between. Germline V gene lookup returns CDR1 SQVTM and CDR2 ANQGSEA. CDR3 amino acids: CSVTTPGNEQFF. DNA of the CDR3: TGCAGCGTGACCACCCCAGGTAATGAGCAGTTCTTC.

V gene TRBV20-1 combines with J gene TRBJ2-7; 11 bases fit TRBD2. The V segment lost 0 bases and the J segment 2 bases; nucleotides outside the gene matches: 6. Germline V lookup: CDR1 DFQATT, CDR2 SNEGSKA (reference sequence). The length of the CDR3 is 16 residues. The CDR3 DNA reads as TGCAGTGCTAGAGATACCGGGACTAGCGGTACCTACGAGCAGTACTTC. Its translation is CSARDTGTSGTYEQYF.